This entry lists 17 T cell receptor beta chains sequenced from one sample in a study of shared clonotypes between healthy human individuals. Profiled with immunoSEQ multiplex PCR; TCRdb holds only in-frame clones, not every one. The profile shows about 600,000 clones, around 95% of them singletons. CD8 cells regarded as naive lacked CD45RO, were positively chosen for CCR7, and omitted terminally differentiated effector memory CD45RA+ cells. Material: naive CD8+ T cells sorted from blood. These receptors all come from a woman in her 30s in good health.

This rearrangement joins TRBV7-8 to TRBJ2-7, with 7 bases that match TRBD2. The germline gives CDR1 SGHVS, CDR2 FQNEAQ. V shed 1 base, J shed 3 bases, and the junction held 3 bases outside the gene matches. The CDR3 contains 14 residues. In DNA form, the CDR3 reads TGTGCCAGCAGCTTAGAACTAGCGTACTACGAGCAGTACTTC. It is translated as CASSLELAYYEQYF.

The V call is TRBV27, the J call TRBJ2-7, with a possible D match to TRBD1 (6 bases). V dropped 2 bases and J dropped 5 bases, with 19 bases sitting between them. The CDR3 contains 16 residues. Germline V gene sequence: CDR1 MNHEY, CDR2 SMNVEV (reference sequence). CDR3: CASSLGPGQGKNEQYF. The CDR3 DNA reads TGTGCCAGCAGTTTAGGGCCGGGGCAGGGGAAGAACGAGCAGTACTTC.

A few counts support this clone. This chain joins TRBV30 and TRBJ1-1; TRBD1 matches at 8 bases. The CDR3 covers 14 residues. V lost 3 bases, J lost 0 bases, and 3 bases stayed unmatched. Germline V CDR1 and CDR2: GTSNPN, SVGIG (reference sequence). The CDR3, as DNA: TGTGCCTGGAGGCCGGACAGGGTGAACACTGAAGCTTTCTTT. Protein sequence: CAWRPDRVNTEAFF.

The V call is TRBV11-2, the J call TRBJ2-1, with D hard to call. CDR3 length equals 13 residues. The V gene's germline CDR1 is SGHAT and CDR2 FQNNGV. Between the trimmed V and J ends, which lost 3 bases and 5 bases, there was a span of 8 bases. CDR3 amino acids: CASSFSGDNEQFF. DNA for the CDR3: TGTGCCAGCAGCTTTTCCGGTGACAATGAGCAGTTCTTC.

The chain is built from TRBV6-5 and TRBJ2-7; perhaps D is TRBD1 or TRBD2 (5 bases each). The ends were cut back, 0 bases at V and 2 bases at J, with 14 bases in the middle. The germline gives CDR1 MNHEY, CDR2 SVGAGI. The CDR3 has 16 amino acids. The CDR3 region is CASSYSTGPAPYEQYF. In nucleotides, the CDR3 is TGTGCCAGCAGTTACTCGACGGGGCCCGCCCCCTACGAGCAGTACTTC.

This chain uses TRBV5-6 with TRBJ2-5, with D perhaps matching TRBD1 (6 bases). Between the trimmed V and J ends, which lost 4 bases and 5 bases, there was a span of 15 bases. The CDR3 covers 14 residues. Germline V gene lookup returns CDR1 SGHDT and CDR2 YYEEEE. The CDR3: CASSLQGFSETQYF. For the CDR3, the DNA is TGTGCCAGCAGCCTACAGGGTTTCAGCGAGACCCAGTACTTC.

This chain connects TRBV11-2 to TRBJ1-1; D perhaps matches TRBD1 (6 bases). The V end lost 4 bases, the J end lost 5 bases, and 17 bases lay between the germline ends. The CDR3 covers 15 residues. Looked up from germline, CDR1 is SGHAT and CDR2 is FQNNGV. CDR3 in amino acids: CASSYLLGGYTEAFF. The CDR3, as DNA: TGTGCCAGCAGCTATTTGCTAGGGGGGTATACTGAAGCTTTCTTT. The full variable domain, completed using reference TRBV11-2 and TRBJ1-1, is EAGVAQSPRYKIIEKRQSVAFWCNPISGHATLYWYQQILGQGPKLLIQFQNNGVVDDSQLPKDRFSAERLKGVDSTLKIQPAKLEDSAVYLCASSYLLGGYTEAFFGQGTRLTVV.

The rearrangement uses TRBV7-8 and TRBJ2-1; 8 positions agree with TRBD2. CDR3 length: 14 residues. The germline V gene has CDR1 SGHVS and CDR2 FQNEAQ. V was clipped by 4 bases and J by 7 bases; unmatched bases: 6. The CDR3 protein is CASSSPGLANEQFF. CDR3 sequence (DNA): TGTGCCAGCAGCTCACCTGGACTAGCAAATGAGCAGTTCTTC.

The genes are TRBV27 and TRBJ2-3; no clear D. V was trimmed by 7 bases and J by 5 bases, leaving 13 bases between them. Per the germline V gene, CDR1 is MNHEY and CDR2 is SMNVEV (reference sequence). This CDR3 is 13 amino acids long. The DNA for the CDR3 is TGTGCCAGCAAGATTGGAACGGGAGATACGCAGTATTTT. Protein product: CASKIGTGDTQYF.

The J gene is TRBJ2-2, the V gene TRBV28; D possibly uses TRBD1 or TRBD2 (6 bases each). Germline V gene lookup returns CDR1 MDHEN and CDR2 SYDVKM. Trimming stripped 6 bases from V and 0 bases from J, with 11 bases between. The CDR3 has 15 residues. CDR3 residues: CASRGGPPNTGELFF. The CDR3 DNA reads as TGTGCCAGCAGGGGGGGCCCCCCGAACACCGGGGAGCTGTTTTTT.

The chain has TRBV5-4 and TRBJ1-1; D remains ambiguous. Germline V gene data show CDR1 as SGHNT and CDR2 as YYREEE (reference sequence). V was clipped by 4 bases and J by 0 bases, with 13 bases between them. The length of the CDR3 is 15 residues. Here the CDR3 DNA reads TGTGCCAGCAGCCCGGAAGGCAGGATGAACACTGAAGCTTTCTTT. Translating gives CASSPEGRMNTEAFF.

This sequence joins TRBV28 and TRBJ2-3; maybe TRBD2 (6 bases). The CDR3 covers 16 residues. Germline V gene sequence: CDR1 MDHEN, CDR2 SYDVKM. V was pared by 2 bases and J by 0 bases, with 12 bases between. The DNA for the CDR3 is TGTGCCAGCAGTTTAGGTTGGGGGGATAGCACAGATACGCAGTATTTT. This codes for CASSLGWGDSTDTQYF.

V is TRBV10-3 and J is TRBJ1-1, with a weak D call TRBD1 (5 bases). Germline V gives CDR1 ENHRY, CDR2 SYGVKD. Trimming left V 6 bases short and J 1 base short, with 18 bases between. This CDR3 is built from 16 residues. CDR3 region: CAIRTRTTGGNTEAFF. The CDR3 DNA is TGTGCCATCAGGACAAGGACAACCGGAGGGAACACTGAAGCTTTCTTT.

The chain carries TRBV14 and TRBJ2-1; the match to TRBD2 covers 14 bases. Germline CDR1 SGHDN, CDR2 FVKESK. The CDR3 runs 16 residues. V lost 6 bases and J lost 9; bases outside the gene matches: 10. This CDR3 reads CASRSGLAGVSGEQFF. The CDR3 coding sequence is TGTGCCAGCAGGTCGGGACTAGCGGGAGTTTCCGGTGAGCAGTTCTTC. Full variable domain (outside the CDR3, taken from reference TRBV14 and TRBJ2-1): EAGVTQFPSHSVIEKGQTVTLRCDPISGHDNLYWYRRVMGKEIKFLLHFVKESKQDESGMPNNRFLAERTGGTYSTLKVQPAELEDSGVYFCASRSGLAGVSGEQFFGPGTRLTVL.

The gene calls are TRBV30 and TRBJ2-7; D perhaps matches TRBD2 (6 bases). CDR3 length: 13 residues. Looked up from germline, CDR1 is GTSNPN and CDR2 is SVGIG (reference sequence). Trimming removed 5 bases from V and 1 base from J, with 12 bases in between. The CDR3, as DNA: TGTGCCTGGGGATCTCGGGAGTCCTACGAGCAGTACTTC. It codes for CAWGSRESYEQYF. The entire variable domain, with the rest obtained from reference TRBV30 and TRBJ2-7, is as follows: SQTIHQWPATLVQPVGSPLSLECTVEGTSNPNLYWYRQAAGRGLQLLFYSVGIGQISSEVPQNLSASRPQDRQFILSSKKLLLSDSGFYLCAWGSRESYEQYFGPGTRLTVT.

The CDR3 loop reads CATSRAGQGIFDGYTF. The DNA of the CDR3 is TGTGCCACCAGCAGAGCGGGACAGGGGATTTTTGATGGCTACACCTTC. V and J are TRBV15 and TRBJ1-2, with 10 positions matching TRBD1. The CDR3 extends over 16 amino acids. With 1 base clipped from V and 6 bases from J, the junction kept 8 bases outside the gene matches. Germline V lookup: CDR1 LNHNV, CDR2 YYDKDF (reference sequence). Full variable domain (remainder filled in from reference TRBV15 and TRBJ1-2): DAMVIQNPRYQVTQFGKPVTLSCSQTLNHNVMYWYQQKSSQAPKLLFHYYDKDFNNEADTPDNFQSRRPNTSFCFLDIRSPGLGDTAMYLCATSRAGQGIFDGYTFGSGTRLTVV.

This chain joins TRBV5-8 and TRBJ1-1; D may be TRBD1 (6 bases). CDR1 is SGHTS and CDR2 is YDEGEE in the germline V gene. The V gene lost 4 bases and the J gene lost 1 base, with 17 bases spanning the gap. The CDR3 length is 16 residues. CDR3 residues: CASSGRAGEANTEAFF. DNA for the CDR3: TGTGCCAGCAGCGGGCGCGCAGGGGAGGCGAACACTGAAGCTTTCTTT.